The 15 T cell receptor beta chains below all came from one sample that was sequenced in a study of tumor-infiltrating lymphocytes in primary liver carcinoma. DNA and RNA were both co-extracted from about 19-30 mg of bulk tissue that had not been sorted. With a constant-region primer, TCR beta cDNA was made from roughly 500 ng of total RNA. Sequencing libraries for TCR beta derived from three nested multiplex PCR rounds that used slightly modified ARM-PCR. The first two PCR rounds used TRBV1-TRBV30 primers with a Cbeta primer, roughly 10 cycles each. Each CDR3 protein gets one entry after TCRdb re-called the multiplex PCR reads with MiXCR. Among tens of thousands of distinct CDR3 sequences, roughly two thirds were seen once, and the ten largest hold roughly 30%. The sequenced sample was liver tumor tissue from sampling region 3. Regarding subset: tumor region T3, left-lateral pole. The source is a woman in her twenties or thirties with primary liver carcinoma and hepatitis B virus infection.

Details on this clonotype: One end of the junction varies from germline; a read error may be responsible. The chain couples TRBV5-5 to TRBJ2-7; a weak D match, TRBD2 (5 bases). CDR1 is SGHKS and CDR2 is YYEKEE in the germline V gene (reference sequence). The CDR3 has 14 residues. CDR3 nucleotides: TGTGCATGCAGCCTCCTAGGAGTAGACTACAAGCAGTACTTC. Translating it yields CACSLLGVDYKQYF. The full variable domain, completed using reference TRBV5-5 and TRBJ2-7, is DAGVTQSPTHLIKTRGQQVTLRCSPISGHKSVSWYQQVLGQGPQFIFQYYEKEERGRGNFPDRFSARQFPNYSSELNVNALLLGDSALYLCACSLLGVDYKQYFGPGTRLTVT.

For this clonotype: A read error may explain this, as a much larger clone is one base away. The chain carries TRBV11-2 and TRBJ2-1, with a weak D call TRBD2 (6 bases). CDR1 and CDR2 (germline): SGHAT, FQNNGV. The CDR3 is 15 amino acids. The CDR3 sequence: CPSSWASVFNNEQFF. In DNA form, the CDR3 reads TGTCCCAGCAGCTGGGCTAGCGTGTTTAACAATGAGCAGTTCTTC.

Comment on this clonotype: This clone may be a read error of a much larger clone one base away. The chain's CDR3 is CARSRDRQETQYF. In DNA, the CDR3 is TGTGCCAGGAGCCGGGACAGGCAAGAGACCCAGTACTTC. The genes are TRBV5-4 and TRBJ2-5; 8 bases map to TRBD1. This CDR3 spans 13 amino acids. Losses at the gene ends were 8 bases for V and 2 bases for J; bases not matched to a gene: 5. Germline V CDR1 and CDR2: SGHNT, YYREEE (reference sequence).

Concerning this clonotype itself: The junction departs from germline at one end; a sequencing error may be responsible. V is TRBV11-3 and J is TRBJ2-5; 7 nucleotides match TRBD1. The CDR3 length is 17 residues. The germline V gene has CDR1 SGHNT and CDR2 YENEEA. The CDR3: CASRRWTGKRLQETQYF. DNA of the CDR3: TGTGCCAGCAGGAGGTGGACAGGTAAGCGCCTTCAAGAGACACAGTACTTC. Full variable domain (rest looked up from reference TRBV11-3 and TRBJ2-5): EAGVVQSPRYKIIEKKQPVAFWCNPISGHNTLYWYLQNLGQGPELLIRYENEEAVDDSQLPKDRFSAERLKGVDSTLKIQPAELGDSAVYLCASRRWTGKRLQETQYFGPGTRLLVL.

This clonotype was seen just once. The CDR3 end shows no conserved phenylalanine or tryptophan, and so a read error is likely. The V call is TRBV6-1, the J call TRBJ2-5, with 7 bases lining up with TRBD1. This CDR3 has 14 amino acids. Germline CDR1 reads MNHNS; CDR2 reads SASEGT. The CDR3, as DNA: TGTGTCAGCTCCAATAACCTCAGGGGGGAGACCCAGTACCTC. This translates into CVSSNNLRGETQYL.

Of note for this clonotype: One junction end does not reproduce the germline sequence, and a read error may be involved. This sequence joins TRBV29-1 and TRBJ2-3; 8 bases match TRBD2. From germline, CDR1 is SQVTM and CDR2 ANQGSEA. CDR3 length: 15 residues. This CDR3 reads CRVISGRWATDTQYF. In DNA form, the CDR3 reads TGTAGGGTTATCAGCGGGAGATGGGCCACAGATACACAGTATTTT.

The chain recombines TRBV28 with TRBJ2-4; tentatively, D is TRBD2 (7 bases). CDR3 length: 15 residues. V dropped 2 bases and J dropped 10 bases, with 18 bases sitting between them. CDR1 and CDR2 (germline): MDHEN, SYDVKM. The CDR3 nucleotides are TGTGCCAGCAGTTTAGTGGGAGGGGGGCGAAAGATTCAGTACTTC. Amino acids: CASSLVGGGRKIQYF.

On this clonotype itself: A junction boundary mismatches the germline segment, possibly from a read error. The rearrangement links TRBV6-1 to TRBJ2-2; TRBD2 might be the D (6 bases). Germline V CDR1 and CDR2: MNHNS, SASEGT. The CDR3 has 19 amino acids. The CDR3 DNA follows: TGTGCCAGCAGTGGAACCCTTCCCGGGGGTGCCGCGAGCACCGGGGAGCTGGTTTTT. This sequence encodes CASSGTLPGGAASTGELVF.

A word on this clonotype: A junction boundary mismatches the germline segment, possibly from a read error. J is TRBJ2-2 and V is TRBV11-2; 8 bases are a match to TRBD1. Germline V gene data show CDR1 as SGHAT and CDR2 as FQNNGV. The CDR3 is made up of 15 amino acids. CDR3 loop: CASRVVTGDTGELFF. CDR3 DNA sequence: TGTGCCAGCAGGGTAGTGACAGGGGACACCGGGGAGCTATTTTTT.

Comment on this clonotype: One end of the junction varies from germline; a read error may be responsible. This chain joins TRBV11-2 and TRBJ2-7, with a weak D call TRBD2 (5 bases). The CDR3 runs to 15 residues. Germline V CDR1 and CDR2: SGHAT, FQNNGV. The DNA for the CDR3 is TGTACCAGCAGCTTTAATCGGGGAACCTCCTATGAGCAGTACTTC. Translating it yields CTSSFNRGTSYEQYF.

The chain combines TRBV27 with TRBJ2-1, with 11 bases lining up with TRBD2. The CDR3 runs to 21 residues. CDR1 and CDR2 (germline): MNHEY, SMNVEV (reference sequence). With V trimmed by 5 bases and J by 6 bases, 24 bases remained unmatched. The CDR3 DNA reads as TGTGCCAGCAGTGCAGAGGTACCGGGACTAGCGGAATATCGAACCTGCAATGAGCAGTTCTTC. It yields the protein CASSAEVPGLAEYRTCNEQFF.

A word on this clonotype: Here the CDR3 omits its conserved ending phenylalanine or tryptophan, so a read error is the likely source. The chain recombines TRBV12-3 or TRBV12-4 with TRBJ1-1; maybe TRBD1 (5 bases). V was pared by 9 bases and J by 4 bases, with 12 bases between. The CDR3 loop spans 12 amino acids. The CDR3 region is CASSAGSTEAFC. The DNA for the CDR3 is TGTGCCAGTAGCGCAGGGAGCACTGAAGCTTTCTGT.

Worth noting for this clonotype: Relative to the germline gene, one junction end is altered; a read error may explain this. V and J are TRBV5-4 and TRBJ2-3; a weak D match, TRBD1 (5 bases). The CDR3 is made up of 17 amino acids. In germline, CDR1 is SGHNT, CDR2 YYREEE (reference sequence). In DNA, the CDR3 is TGTGCTAGCAGGATAGACGGACACCCTCCACCCACAGATACGCAGTATTTT. Its translation is CASRIDGHPPPTDTQYF.

As to this clonotype: Lacking the conserved final phenylalanine or tryptophan, this CDR3 likely reflects a read error. Because the CDR3's place on the DNA is in doubt, the DNA is left out and the CDR3 is given as listed by TCRdb. CDR3 region: CASRPETAYGHTL. The gene calls are TRBV12-3 or TRBV12-4 and TRBJ1-2; the table's D call TRBD1 went unverified against the DNA. Both ends counted, the CDR3 spans 13 residues.

V usage is TRBV4-2 and J usage is TRBJ1-4; 8 nucleotides align to TRBD1. The CDR3 length is 15 residues. The germline V gene has CDR1 LGHNA and CDR2 YNFKEQ. The CDR3 DNA sequence: TGTGTTAGCAGCCAAGATCTAGGGACAGGTAGAAAACTGTTTTTT. Protein sequence: CVSSQDLGTGRKLFF.